These 28 T cell receptor beta chains were all obtained from the same sample, sequenced in a study of regulatory T cells in long-lasting Graves disease. Time point of the sample: persistent/refractory GD, antithyroid drugs over 5 years with positive TRAb. Following extraction of RNA from PBMCs, that RNA was used to make the TCR library. Construction of TCR beta libraries relied on iRepertoire HTBI primers and on Arm-PCR targeting CDR3 regions. TCRdb called the multiplex PCR reads again in MiXCR, with one record for every CDR3 protein. The sample lists more than 650,000 distinct CDR3 sequences, approximately 29% occurring once. The specimen comprised peripheral blood mononuclear cells (PBMCs), sampled when the disease was refractory, from a patient treated with antithyroid drugs. The origin of the receptors is a female donor with Graves disease.

As for this clonotype: The missing conserved phenylalanine or tryptophan at the end of this CDR3 makes a read error likely. This chain connects TRBV30 to TRBJ1-1; TRBD1 matches at 7 bases. CDR1 and CDR2 from the germline V gene are GTSNPN and SVGIG (reference sequence). The CDR3 consists of 14 residues. The trim removed 2 bases at V and 0 bases at J, leaving 3 bases unmatched. CDR3 DNA sequence: TGTGCCTGGAGTCGTGGGACAGTGAACACTGAAGCTTTCCTT. This translates into CAWSRGTVNTEAFL.

The chain carries TRBV11-1 and TRBJ2-7; 10 bases align to TRBD1. CDR3 length: 16 residues. Trimming at V came to 5 bases and at J to 2 bases, leaving 9 bases not matched to a gene. The germline V gene has CDR1 SGHAT and CDR2 FQDESV (reference sequence). CDR3 nucleotides: TGTGCCAGCAGCGCGACTGCCGGGACAGGGGCCTACGAGCAGTACTTC. Translated, it gives CASSATAGTGAYEQYF.

This clonotype was picked up one time. The V call is TRBV19, the J call TRBJ1-3, with D unresolved. The V gene's germline CDR1 is LNHDA and CDR2 SQIVND (reference sequence). The V gene lost 6 bases and the J gene lost 0 bases, with 12 bases spanning the gap. The CDR3 extends over 15 amino acids. The CDR3 reads CASSLWEASGNTIYF. DNA for the CDR3: TGTGCCAGTAGCCTTTGGGAAGCCTCTGGAAACACCATATATTTT.

This clonotype occurred many times. The chain is built from TRBV6-1 and TRBJ2-5; tentatively, D is TRBD1 (6 bases). The CDR3 totals 13 residues. The germline V gene encodes CDR1 MNHNS and CDR2 SASEGT. Trimming took off 3 bases at V and 7 bases at J, with 12 bases between the two ends. The CDR3, as DNA: TGTGCCAGCAGTGATCACAGGGCGTCGACCCAGTACTTC. It yields the protein CASSDHRASTQYF.

This clonotype came up a few times. This sequence joins TRBV28 and TRBJ1-1, with D unclear. This CDR3 region has 13 residues. Germline V gene lookup returns CDR1 MDHEN and CDR2 SYDVKM. Trimming shortened V by 2 bases and J by 6 bases, and 10 bases separated the two germline ends. The CDR3 DNA reads TGTGCCAGCAGTTTACTGAATTTGGCTGAAGCTTTCTTT. It specifies CASSLLNLAEAFF.

Written as DNA, the CDR3 is TGTGCCAGCAGCTTAAAACCCCTCTACGAAAGTGAAGCTTTCTTT. Encoded protein: CASSLKPLYESEAFF. V gene TRBV7-9 combines with J gene TRBJ1-1; D unresolved. CDR3 length equals 15 residues. Germline CDR1 reads SEHNR; CDR2 reads FQNEAQ (reference sequence). V lost 2 bases and J 7 bases, leaving 17 bases between the germline ends.

This clonotype was observed a single time. The CDR3 reads CSVDSGGSYEQYF. The CDR3 nucleotides read TGCAGCGTTGATAGCGGAGGCTCCTACGAGCAGTACTTC. V gene TRBV29-1 combines with J gene TRBJ2-7, with D tentatively TRBD2 (6 bases). Germline CDR1 and CDR2: SQVTM and ANQGSEA. The CDR3 extends over 13 amino acids. V lost 3 bases to trimming and J lost 0 bases, with 9 bases between them.

The sample holds many counts of this clonotype. The gene calls are TRBV7-9 and TRBJ1-5; no firm D call. The CDR3 extends over 16 amino acids. The V gene's germline CDR1 is SEHNR and CDR2 FQNEAQ (reference sequence). V lost 1 base and J 5 bases, leaving 15 bases between the germline ends. The chain's CDR3 is CASSLEGGFDDQPQHF. The CDR3 DNA reads as TGTGCCAGCAGCTTAGAAGGAGGGTTCGACGATCAGCCCCAGCATTTT.

The chain is built from TRBV6-1 and TRBJ1-2, with 10 bases identical to TRBD1. Germline CDR1 and CDR2: MNHNS and SASEGT. The CDR3 runs 17 residues. The ends lost 5 bases at V and 5 bases at J; junction bases unmatched: 14. CDR3 nucleotides: TGTGCCAGCAGTAGAACTGAGGGACAGGGGATTAAGTATGGCTACACCTTC. As protein: CASSRTEGQGIKYGYTF.

This clonotype has a single count. The chain has TRBV3-1 and TRBJ1-1, with 10 bases identical to TRBD1. The trim removed 8 bases at V and 11 bases at J, leaving 11 bases unmatched. The germline CDR1 and CDR2 sequences are LGHDT and YNNKEL (reference sequence). This CDR3 is 13 amino acids long. The CDR3, as DNA: TGTGCCAGCGGCCCCGAACTGGGACAGGGGGCTTTCTTT. It is translated as CASGPELGQGAFF.

This rearrangement joins TRBV12-3 or TRBV12-4 to TRBJ1-2; D remains unclear. V was shortened by 1 base and J by 4 bases, with 10 bases between the two germline ends. This CDR3 has 14 residues. For the CDR3, the DNA is TGTGCCAGCAGTTTAGACAGAACCCCCTATGGCTACACCTTC. It is translated as CASSLDRTPYGYTF.

V and J are TRBV19 and TRBJ2-4, with 9 positions matching TRBD1. The CDR3 extends over 20 amino acids. Germline CDR1 reads LNHDA; CDR2 reads SQIVND (reference sequence). V shed 3 bases and J 7 bases; nucleotides not matched to a gene: 22. CDR3 nucleotides: TGTGCCAGTAGTATTTTGGTGGAGCGCCGGGACAGGGAGGAGAGGAACATTCAGTACTTC. Amino acids: CASSILVERRDREERNIQYF.

This clonotype appeared a few times. The V call is TRBV20-1, the J call TRBJ2-5, with TRBD2 identical over 12 bases. The germline V gene encodes CDR1 DFQATT and CDR2 SNEGSKA (reference sequence). The CDR3 loop spans 16 amino acids. With 0 bases clipped from V and 3 bases from J, the junction kept 5 bases outside the gene matches. As DNA, the CDR3 is TGCAGTGCTAGAGATCTGTCTAGCGGGAGGGAAGAGACCCAGTACTTC. Protein sequence: CSARDLSSGREETQYF.

This clonotype was detected many times. In DNA, the CDR3 is TGTGCCAGCAGAACCTTGGGACTATCCTACGAGCAGTACTTC. Translating it yields CASRTLGLSYEQYF. The chain links TRBV6-1 to TRBJ2-7; 7 bases map to TRBD2. V lost 6 bases to trimming and J lost 1 base; unmatched junction nucleotides: 6. The CDR3 consists of 14 residues. Germline assignment: CDR1 MNHNS and CDR2 SASEGT.

The CDR3 spells CASSLTRGHEQYF. In nucleotides, the CDR3 is TGTGCCAGCAGTTTGACAAGAGGGCACGAGCAGTACTTC. The chain couples TRBV12-3 or TRBV12-4 to TRBJ2-7; possible D gene TRBD2, 5 bases. The CDR3 extends over 13 amino acids. The germline V and J ends were trimmed by 3 bases and 5 bases, with 11 bases remaining between them.

A note on this clonotype: This may arise from a read error, as a much more abundant clone is one base away. CDR3 region: CASSLRPYQIRNTGELSF. CDR3 sequence (DNA): TGTGCCAGCAGCTTGAGGCCTTATCAGATCAGGAACACCGGGGAGCTGTCTTTT. The gene calls are TRBV11-2 and TRBJ2-2; D perhaps matches TRBD2 (5 bases). CDR1 SGHAT and CDR2 FQNNGV come from the germline V gene. The CDR3 consists of 18 residues.

This sequence joins TRBV6-1 and TRBJ2-5, with TRBD2 identical over 8 bases. Per germline, CDR1 MNHNS and CDR2 SASEGT. The CDR3 covers 15 residues. With V trimmed by 6 bases and J by 5 bases, 11 bases remained unmatched. The CDR3 nucleotides read TGTGCCAGCAGCGCGACTAGCGCCTTAGGGGAGACCCAGTACTTC. Its translation is CASSATSALGETQYF.

J is TRBJ2-1 and V is TRBV11-2; 14 bases fit TRBD2. The germline V gene encodes CDR1 SGHAT and CDR2 FQNNGV. This CDR3 comprises 16 residues. The trim removed 1 base at V and 4 bases at J, leaving 0 bases unmatched. The CDR3 reads CASSLGLAGGYNEQFF. CDR3 DNA sequence: TGTGCCAGCAGCTTAGGACTAGCGGGAGGGTACAATGAGCAGTTCTTC.

The V gene is TRBV30, the J gene TRBJ2-6, with 10 positions matching TRBD1. This CDR3 has 14 residues. Germline CDR1 and CDR2: GTSNPN and SVGIG (reference sequence). Losses at the gene ends were 4 bases for V and 15 bases for J; bases not matched to a gene: 12. DNA of the CDR3: TGTGCCTGGAACCGGGACAGGGGCCGCCTCCCCCTGACTTTC. Protein: CAWNRDRGRLPLTF.

The gene calls are TRBV24-1 and TRBJ2-5; TRBD2 agrees at 13 bases. Germline CDR1 reads KGHDR; CDR2 reads SFDVKD. The CDR3 spans 16 residues. Trimming cost V 4 bases and J 2 bases; bases outside gene matches: 3. CDR3 bases: TGTGCCACCAGTGAACCGGGACTAGCGGGGCAAGAGACCCAGTACTTC. Its translation is CATSEPGLAGQETQYF.

The CDR3 DNA is TGTGCCAGCAGCACACAGGGGGCTTATCGGGAGAAGGAGACCCAGTACTTC. Protein sequence: CASSTQGAYREKETQYF. The chain carries TRBV7-3 and TRBJ2-5, with 9 positions matching TRBD1. The CDR3 consists of 17 residues. V shed 5 bases, J shed 5 bases, and the junction held 15 bases outside the gene matches. Per germline, CDR1 SGHTA and CDR2 FQGTGA. Full variable domain (outside the CDR3, taken from reference TRBV7-3 and TRBJ2-5): GAGVSQTPSNKVTEKGKYVELRCDPISGHTALYWYRQSLGQGPEFLIYFQGTGAADDSGLPNDRFFAVRPEGSVSTLKIQRTERGDSAVYLCASSTQGAYREKETQYFGPGTRLLVL.

This rearrangement joins TRBV20-1 to TRBJ1-4, with D hard to call. The CDR3 has 12 residues. Trimming removed 6 bases from V and 4 bases from J, with 9 bases in between. Looked up from germline, CDR1 is DFQATT and CDR2 is SNEGSKA (reference sequence). The DNA for the CDR3 is TGCAGTGCGGGCAGTCATAATGAAAAACTGTTTTTT. This gives the protein CSAGSHNEKLFF.

The J gene is TRBJ1-1, the V gene TRBV19; tentative D call: TRBD1 (5 bases). Germline V gives CDR1 LNHDA, CDR2 SQIVND (reference sequence). The CDR3 has 13 residues. V was trimmed by 4 bases and J by 4 bases, leaving 10 bases between them. The chain's CDR3 is CASSTRVITEAFF. The CDR3 DNA is TGTGCCAGTAGTACCAGGGTTATCACTGAAGCTTTCTTT. The variable domain in full, with the rest retrieved from reference TRBV19 and TRBJ1-1, is DGGITQSPKYLFRKEGQNVTLSCEQNLNHDAMYWYRQDPGQGLRLIYYSQIVNDFQKGDIAEGYSVSREKKESFPLTVTSAQKNPTAFYLCASSTRVITEAFFGQGTRLTVV.

The table lists this clonotype with a few counts. The chain uses TRBV27 and TRBJ2-5, with D perhaps TRBD2 (7 bases). V was clipped by 1 base and J by 5 bases, with 14 bases between them. This CDR3 region has 15 residues. Germline assignment: CDR1 MNHEY and CDR2 SMNVEV (reference sequence). CDR3 sequence: CASSLLGGGEETQYF. Written as DNA, the CDR3 is TGTGCCAGCAGTTTATTAGGGGGGGGTGAGGAGACCCAGTACTTC.

The rearrangement joins TRBV6-9 to TRBJ1-2; 9 positions agree with TRBD1. Germline V gives CDR1 MNHGY, CDR2 SVAAGI. The trim removed 4 bases at V and 1 base at J, leaving 4 bases unmatched. This CDR3 is 15 amino acids long. CDR3 sequence: CASSSGTGLNYGYTF. CDR3 bases: TGTGCCAGCAGTTCCGGGACAGGGCTTAACTATGGCTACACCTTC.

A note on this clonotype: Its ends do not fully match the called genes, so a read error is possible. The chain combines TRBV27 with TRBJ1-2; 8 bases agree with TRBD1. The CDR3 has 13 amino acids. Germline CDR1 reads MNHEY; CDR2 reads SMNVEV (reference sequence). Here the CDR3 DNA reads TGTGCCAGCAGGGGGACAGGTGCCTATGGCTGCACCTTC. It is translated as CASRGTGAYGCTF.

This clonotype occurred once. This sequence joins TRBV28 and TRBJ1-5; no definite D call. CDR1 is MDHEN, CDR2 SYDVKM, per germline. The CDR3 sequence is 14 residues long. V was cut by 6 bases and J by 5 bases, with 14 bases left in between. The CDR3 spells CASRSDGGHQPQHF. In DNA, the CDR3 is TGTGCCAGCAGATCCGATGGTGGACATCAGCCCCAGCATTTT.

In its sample, this clonotype was seen a few times. V and J are TRBV20-1 and TRBJ2-5; no clear D gene. The CDR3 spans 12 residues. Trimming stripped 0 bases from V and 5 bases from J, with 7 bases between. Germline CDR1 is DFQATT and CDR2 is SNEGSKA (reference sequence). CDR3 region: CSAREGGETQYF. CDR3 nucleotide sequence: TGCAGTGCTAGAGAGGGTGGGGAGACCCAGTACTTC.